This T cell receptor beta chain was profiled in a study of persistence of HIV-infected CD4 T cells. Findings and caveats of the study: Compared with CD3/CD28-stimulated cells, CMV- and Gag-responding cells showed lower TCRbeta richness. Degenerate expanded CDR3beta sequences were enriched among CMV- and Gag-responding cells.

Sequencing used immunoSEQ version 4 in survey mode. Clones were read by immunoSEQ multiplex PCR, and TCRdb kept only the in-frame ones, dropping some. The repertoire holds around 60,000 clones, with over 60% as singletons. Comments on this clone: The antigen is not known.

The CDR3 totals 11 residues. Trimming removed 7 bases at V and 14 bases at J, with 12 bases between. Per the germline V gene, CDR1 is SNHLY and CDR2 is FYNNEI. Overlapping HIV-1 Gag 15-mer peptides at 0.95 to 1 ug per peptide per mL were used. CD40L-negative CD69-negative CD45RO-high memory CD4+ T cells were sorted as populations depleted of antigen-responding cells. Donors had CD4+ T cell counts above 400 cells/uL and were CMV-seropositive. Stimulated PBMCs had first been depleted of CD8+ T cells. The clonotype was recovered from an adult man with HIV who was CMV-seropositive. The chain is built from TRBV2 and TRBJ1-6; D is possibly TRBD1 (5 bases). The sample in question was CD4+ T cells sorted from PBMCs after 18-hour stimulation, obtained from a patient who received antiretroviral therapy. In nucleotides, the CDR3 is TGTGCCAGCACCGACAGTGCTTCCCTCCACTTT. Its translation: CASTDSASLHF.